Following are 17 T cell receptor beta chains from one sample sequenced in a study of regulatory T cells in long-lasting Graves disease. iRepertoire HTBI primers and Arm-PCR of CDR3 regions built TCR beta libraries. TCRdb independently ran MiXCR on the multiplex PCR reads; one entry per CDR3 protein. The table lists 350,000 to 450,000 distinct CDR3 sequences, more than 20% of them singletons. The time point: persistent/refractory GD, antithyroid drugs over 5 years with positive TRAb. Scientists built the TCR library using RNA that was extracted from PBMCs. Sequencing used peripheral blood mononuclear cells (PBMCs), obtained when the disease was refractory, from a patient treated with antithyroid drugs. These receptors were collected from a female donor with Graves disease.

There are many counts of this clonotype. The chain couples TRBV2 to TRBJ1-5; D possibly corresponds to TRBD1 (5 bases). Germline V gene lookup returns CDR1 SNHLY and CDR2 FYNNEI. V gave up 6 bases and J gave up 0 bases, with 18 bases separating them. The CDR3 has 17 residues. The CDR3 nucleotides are TGTGCCAGCAGGGGGGTTGGGGTTGAGCGTAGCAATCAGCCCCAGCATTTT. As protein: CASRGVGVERSNQPQHF.

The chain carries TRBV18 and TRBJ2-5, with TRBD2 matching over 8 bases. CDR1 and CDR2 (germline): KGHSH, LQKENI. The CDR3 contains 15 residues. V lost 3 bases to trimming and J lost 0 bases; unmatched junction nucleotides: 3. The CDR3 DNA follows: TGTGCCAGCTCACCGTTACTAGCGGACCAAGAGACCCAGTACTTC. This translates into CASSPLLADQETQYF.

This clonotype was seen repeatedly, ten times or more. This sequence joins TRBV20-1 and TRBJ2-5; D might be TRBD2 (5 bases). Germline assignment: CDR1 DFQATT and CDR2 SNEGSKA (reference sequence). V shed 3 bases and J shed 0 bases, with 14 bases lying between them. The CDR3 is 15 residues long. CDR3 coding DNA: TGCAGTGCTAGGCCCAGCGGATGGTACCAAGAGACCCAGTACTTC. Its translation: CSARPSGWYQETQYF.

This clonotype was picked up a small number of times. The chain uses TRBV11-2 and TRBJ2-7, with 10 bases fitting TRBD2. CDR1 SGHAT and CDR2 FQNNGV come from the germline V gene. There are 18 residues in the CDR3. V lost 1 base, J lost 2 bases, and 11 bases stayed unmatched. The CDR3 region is CASSLAGAGLAGAYEQYF. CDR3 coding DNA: TGTGCCAGCAGCTTAGCAGGGGCTGGGCTAGCGGGAGCCTACGAGCAGTACTTC.

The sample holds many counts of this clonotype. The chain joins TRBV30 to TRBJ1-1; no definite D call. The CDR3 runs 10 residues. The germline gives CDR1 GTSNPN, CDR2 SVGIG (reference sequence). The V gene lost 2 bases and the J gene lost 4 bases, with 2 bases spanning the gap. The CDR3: CAWSTTEAFF. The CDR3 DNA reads TGTGCCTGGAGTACCACTGAAGCTTTCTTT. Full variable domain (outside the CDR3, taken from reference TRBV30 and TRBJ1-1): SQTIHQWPATLVQPVGSPLSLECTVEGTSNPNLYWYRQAAGRGLQLLFYSVGIGQISSEVPQNLSASRPQDRQFILSSKKLLLSDSGFYLCAWSTTEAFFGQGTRLTVV.

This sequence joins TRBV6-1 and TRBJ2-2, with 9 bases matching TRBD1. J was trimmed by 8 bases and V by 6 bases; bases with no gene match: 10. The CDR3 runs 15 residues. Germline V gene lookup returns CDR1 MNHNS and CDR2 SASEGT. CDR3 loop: CASSPGTGKAGELFF. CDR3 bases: TGTGCCAGCAGCCCCGGGACAGGGAAGGCGGGGGAGCTGTTTTTT.

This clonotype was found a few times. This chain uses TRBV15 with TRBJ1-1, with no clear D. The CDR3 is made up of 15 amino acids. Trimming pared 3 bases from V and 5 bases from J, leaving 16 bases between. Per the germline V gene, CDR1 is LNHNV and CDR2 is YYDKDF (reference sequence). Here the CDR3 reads CATSRGEGRLTEAFF. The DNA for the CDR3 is TGTGCCACCAGCAGGGGCGAGGGCCGGTTGACTGAAGCTTTCTTT.

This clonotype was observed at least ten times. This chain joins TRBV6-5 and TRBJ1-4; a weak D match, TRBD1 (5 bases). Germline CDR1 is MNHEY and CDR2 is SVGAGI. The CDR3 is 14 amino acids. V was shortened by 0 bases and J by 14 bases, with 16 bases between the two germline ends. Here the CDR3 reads CASSYSGGDSTLFF. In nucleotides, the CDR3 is TGTGCCAGCAGTTACTCGGGGGGAGACAGCACGCTGTTTTTT.

DNA of the CDR3: TGCAGTGCTAGAGGAGACAGAGGCGGCTATGGCTACACCTTC. This translates into CSARGDRGGYGYTF. The chain recombines TRBV20-1 with TRBJ1-2, with TRBD1 as a possible D gene (5 bases). Trimming took off 1 base at V and 4 bases at J, with 13 bases between the two ends. The CDR3 has 14 residues. Germline V lookup: CDR1 DFQATT, CDR2 SNEGSKA (reference sequence).

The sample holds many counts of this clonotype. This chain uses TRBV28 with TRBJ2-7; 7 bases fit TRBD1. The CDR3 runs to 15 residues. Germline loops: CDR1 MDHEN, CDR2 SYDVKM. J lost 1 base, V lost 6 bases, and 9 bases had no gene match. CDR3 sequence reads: CASSQTGPRSYEQYF. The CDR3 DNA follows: TGTGCCAGCAGCCAGACAGGGCCCCGTTCCTACGAGCAGTACTTC.

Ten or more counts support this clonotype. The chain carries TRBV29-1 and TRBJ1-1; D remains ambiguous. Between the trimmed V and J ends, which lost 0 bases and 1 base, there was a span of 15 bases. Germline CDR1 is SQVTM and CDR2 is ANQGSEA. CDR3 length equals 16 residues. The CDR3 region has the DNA TGCAGCGTTGAAGATTTCGGTGGAGGAACGAACACTGAAGCTTTCTTT. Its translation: CSVEDFGGGTNTEAFF.

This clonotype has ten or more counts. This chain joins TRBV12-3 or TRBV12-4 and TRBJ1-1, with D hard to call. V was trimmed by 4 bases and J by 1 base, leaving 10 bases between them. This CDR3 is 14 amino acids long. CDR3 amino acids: CASSSKLRNTEAFF. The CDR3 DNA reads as TGTGCCAGCAGTTCGAAACTCAGGAACACTGAAGCTTTCTTT.

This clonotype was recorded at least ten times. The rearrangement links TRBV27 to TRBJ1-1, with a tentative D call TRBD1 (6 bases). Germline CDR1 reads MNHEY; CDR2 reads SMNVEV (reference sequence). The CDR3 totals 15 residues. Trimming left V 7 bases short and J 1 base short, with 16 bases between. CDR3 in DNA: TGTGCCAGCAAGGGGGGGCCTGGCGGGAACACTGAAGCTTTCTTT. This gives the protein CASKGGPGGNTEAFF.

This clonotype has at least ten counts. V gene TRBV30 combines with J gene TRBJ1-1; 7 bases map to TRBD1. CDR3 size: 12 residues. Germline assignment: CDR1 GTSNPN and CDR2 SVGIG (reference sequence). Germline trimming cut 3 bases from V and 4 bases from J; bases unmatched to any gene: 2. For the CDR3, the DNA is TGTGCCTGGAGACCAGGGGGCACTGAAGCTTTCTTT. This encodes CAWRPGGTEAFF.

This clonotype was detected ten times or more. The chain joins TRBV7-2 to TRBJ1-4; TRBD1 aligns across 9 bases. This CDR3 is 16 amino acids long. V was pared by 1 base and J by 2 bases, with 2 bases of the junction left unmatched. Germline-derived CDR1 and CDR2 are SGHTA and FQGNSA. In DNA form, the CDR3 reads TGTGCCAGCAGCTTAGGAGGACAGGGGACTAATGAAAAACTGTTTTTT. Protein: CASSLGGQGTNEKLFF.

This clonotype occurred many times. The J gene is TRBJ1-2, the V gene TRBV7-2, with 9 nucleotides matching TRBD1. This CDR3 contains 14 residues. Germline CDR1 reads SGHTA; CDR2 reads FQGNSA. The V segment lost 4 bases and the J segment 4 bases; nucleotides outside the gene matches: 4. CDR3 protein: CASSSGQGSYGYTF. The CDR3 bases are TGTGCCAGCAGCTCGGGACAGGGTAGCTATGGCTACACCTTC. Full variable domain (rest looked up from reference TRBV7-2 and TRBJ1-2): GAGVSQSPSNKVTEKGKDVELRCDPISGHTALYWYRQSLGQGLEFLIYFQGNSAPDKSGLPSDRFSAERTGGSVSTLTIQRTQQEDSAVYLCASSSGQGSYGYTFGSGTRLTVV.

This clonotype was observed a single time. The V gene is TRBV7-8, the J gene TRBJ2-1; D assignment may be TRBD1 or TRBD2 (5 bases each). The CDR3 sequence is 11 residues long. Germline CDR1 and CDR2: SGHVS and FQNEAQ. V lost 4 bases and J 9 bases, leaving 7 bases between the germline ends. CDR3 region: CASSSGAEQFF. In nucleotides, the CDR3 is TGTGCCAGCAGCTCCGGGGCTGAGCAGTTCTTC.